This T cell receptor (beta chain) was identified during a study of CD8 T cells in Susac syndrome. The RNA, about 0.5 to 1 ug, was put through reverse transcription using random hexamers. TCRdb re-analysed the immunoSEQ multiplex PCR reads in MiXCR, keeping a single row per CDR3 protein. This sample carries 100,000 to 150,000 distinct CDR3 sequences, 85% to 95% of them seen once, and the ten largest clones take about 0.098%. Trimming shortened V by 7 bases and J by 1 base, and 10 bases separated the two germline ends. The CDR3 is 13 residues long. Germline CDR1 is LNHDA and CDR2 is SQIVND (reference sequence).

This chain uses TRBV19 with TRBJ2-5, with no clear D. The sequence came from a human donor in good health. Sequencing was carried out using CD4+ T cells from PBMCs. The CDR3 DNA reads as TGTGCCAGTAATTCCGGAACCCAAGAGACCCAGTACTTC. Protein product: CASNSGTQETQYF.